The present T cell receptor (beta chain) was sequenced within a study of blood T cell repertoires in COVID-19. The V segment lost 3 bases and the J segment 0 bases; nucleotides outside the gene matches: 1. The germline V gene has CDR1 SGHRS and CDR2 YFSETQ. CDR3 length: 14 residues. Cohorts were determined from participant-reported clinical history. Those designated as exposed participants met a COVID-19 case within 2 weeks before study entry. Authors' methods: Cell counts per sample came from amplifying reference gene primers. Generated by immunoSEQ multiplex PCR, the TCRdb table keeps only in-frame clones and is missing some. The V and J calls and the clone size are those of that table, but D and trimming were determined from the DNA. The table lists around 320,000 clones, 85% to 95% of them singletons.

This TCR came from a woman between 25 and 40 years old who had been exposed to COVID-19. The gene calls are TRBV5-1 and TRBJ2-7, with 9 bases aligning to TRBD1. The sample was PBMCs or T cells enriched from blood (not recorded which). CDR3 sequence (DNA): TGCGCCAGCAGCTCGACAGGGGGCTCCTACGAGCAGTACTTC. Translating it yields CASSSTGGSYEQYF.